Below, 31 T cell receptor beta chains from the same sample are listed, as sequenced in a study of shared clonotypes between healthy human individuals. Method: immunoSEQ multiplex PCR; TCRdb's copy keeps in-frame clones and lacks some. The repertoire has millions of clones, over 85% of them found once; the top ten carry about 0.39%. The sequenced sample consisted of naive CD4+ T cells from PBMCs. The subset is: CD45RA+ positively selected. These TCRs come from a man in his late teens or twenties in good health. Some clones in this sample may be carry-over from other donors' samples.

The chain carries TRBV15 and TRBJ2-3; D is unresolved. The CDR3 extends over 14 amino acids. Germline values: CDR1 LNHNV, CDR2 YYDKDF (reference sequence). V lost 6 bases to trimming and J lost 2 bases, with 12 bases between them. The CDR3 loop is CATSRRQNTDTQYF. The CDR3 DNA is TGTGCCACCAGTCGACGGCAGAACACAGATACGCAGTATTTT. Combining the CDR3 with reference TRBV15 and TRBJ2-3 gives the whole variable domain DAMVIQNPRYQVTQFGKPVTLSCSQTLNHNVMYWYQQKSSQAPKLLFHYYDKDFNNEADTPDNFQSRRPNTSFCFLDIRSPGLGDTAMYLCATSRRQNTDTQYFGPGTRLTVL.

The chain links TRBV28 to TRBJ1-5; D is unclear. Trimming left V 2 bases short and J 3 bases short, with 8 bases between. CDR3 size: 14 residues. Germline V lookup: CDR1 MDHEN, CDR2 SYDVKM. In DNA form, the CDR3 reads TGTGCCAGCAGTTTACCCCCCCCCAATCAGCCCCAGCATTTT. This translates into CASSLPPPNQPQHF.

The rearrangement uses TRBV6-6 and TRBJ2-3; D is possibly TRBD2 (6 bases). Deletions cut 6 bases from V and 3 bases from J, with 10 bases between. The germline CDR1 and CDR2 sequences are MNHNY and SVGAGI (reference sequence). This CDR3 is 13 amino acids long. In DNA form, the CDR3 reads TGTGCCAGCAGGGAGGCGGGGACAGATACGCAGTATTTT. It encodes CASREAGTDTQYF.

The rearrangement joins TRBV18 to TRBJ2-7, with a tentative D call TRBD1 (7 bases). This CDR3 contains 15 residues. Germline values: CDR1 KGHSH, CDR2 LQKENI. Trimming removed 0 bases at V and 6 bases at J, with 15 bases between. For the CDR3, the DNA is TGTGCCAGCTCACCACCGGAGGGGGCCACGGTCGAGCAGTACTTC. Amino acids: CASSPPEGATVEQYF.

This clone was seen only once. The chain combines TRBV7-8 with TRBJ2-3, with TRBD2 matching over 11 bases. The CDR3 runs to 16 residues. Germline V gene data show CDR1 as SGHVS and CDR2 as FQNEAQ. V was pared by 6 bases and J by 2 bases, with 7 bases of the junction left unmatched. CDR3 coding DNA: TGTGCCAGCAGAGAGGGACTAGCGGCCAACACAGATACGCAGTATTTT. Amino acid sequence: CASREGLAANTDTQYF.

V gene TRBV18 combines with J gene TRBJ1-1; 7 bases map to TRBD1. The CDR3 sequence is 15 residues long. The V gene end was trimmed by 4 bases and the J gene end by 3 bases; junction bases not matched to a gene: 8. The germline V gene has CDR1 KGHSH and CDR2 LQKENI. CDR3 loop: CASSLINRGDTEAFF. The CDR3 DNA sequence: TGTGCCAGCTCACTTATTAACAGGGGAGACACTGAAGCTTTCTTT.

Only one count was recorded for this clone. V is TRBV28 and J is TRBJ2-1, with a possible D match to TRBD2 (6 bases). The V gene's germline CDR1 is MDHEN and CDR2 SYDVKM. Trimming took off 6 bases at V and 4 bases at J, with 13 bases between the two ends. The CDR3 totals 14 residues. DNA for the CDR3: TGTGCCAGCAGACTAGCCCAAATTTACAATGAGCAGTTCTTC. Its translation is CASRLAQIYNEQFF. The full variable domain, rest sourced from reference TRBV28 and TRBJ2-1, is DVKVTQSSRYLVKRTGEKVFLECVQDMDHENMFWYRQDPGLGLRLIYFSYDVKMKEKGDIPEGYSVSREKKERFSLILESASTNQTSMYLCASRLAQIYNEQFFGPGTRLTVL.

The V call is TRBV28, the J call TRBJ2-5; D is ambiguous. Near its end, the DNA agrees better with TRBJ2-7, so the J call may be wrong. CDR3 length: 12 residues. Germline CDR1 MDHEN, CDR2 SYDVKM. As DNA, the CDR3 is TGTGCCAGCAGGGCAAACTCCTACGAGCAGTACTTC. This codes for CASRANSYEQYF.

The count of this clone is one. This chain uses TRBV30 with TRBJ2-7, with D perhaps matching TRBD1 (8 bases). Germline V gene data show CDR1 as GTSNPN and CDR2 as SVGIG (reference sequence). The ends were cut back, 1 base at V and 7 bases at J, with 20 bases in the middle. CDR3 length: 15 residues. In DNA, the CDR3 is TGTGCCTGGAGTGATCCCCCCAGGGGGCGGGGGGAGCAGTACTTC. Translating gives CAWSDPPRGRGEQYF.

The rearrangement joins TRBV28 to TRBJ1-1, with 7 bases aligning to TRBD1. The V and J ends lost 5 bases and 3 bases, in that order; junction bases with no gene match: 12. This CDR3 contains 16 residues. The germline gives CDR1 MDHEN, CDR2 SYDVKM. CDR3 in DNA: TGTGCCAGCAGTCCCCGGGTCAGGGGGGGGGACACTGAAGCTTTCTTT. This codes for CASSPRVRGGDTEAFF.

The rearrangement uses TRBV11-2 and TRBJ2-5; no firm D call. The CDR3 has 13 residues. Trimming took 1 base from V and 0 from J, leaving 3 bases between them. Germline lookup yields CDR1 SGHAT and CDR2 FQNNGV. CDR3 nucleotides: TGTGCCAGCAGCTTAGCTAACCAAGAGACCCAGTACTTC. Its protein product is CASSLANQETQYF.

The chain has TRBV4-2 and TRBJ1-1; maybe TRBD1 (6 bases). The V gene's germline CDR1 is LGHNA and CDR2 YNFKEQ. The length of the CDR3 is 14 residues. Trimming removed 3 bases at V and 6 bases at J, with 14 bases between. The CDR3 loop reads CASSQGSEGAEAFF. The DNA for the CDR3 is TGTGCCAGCAGCCAGGGTTCAGAGGGGGCTGAAGCTTTCTTT.

This clone has just one count. The chain links TRBV30 to TRBJ1-1; possible D gene TRBD1, 5 bases. V was pared by 5 bases and J by 3 bases, with 7 bases between. In germline, CDR1 is GTSNPN, CDR2 SVGIG (reference sequence). The CDR3 spans 11 residues. This CDR3 is CAWGGDTEAFF. CDR3 bases: TGTGCCTGGGGGGGGGACACTGAAGCTTTCTTT. The full variable domain, in which reference TRBV30 and TRBJ1-1 provide the parts outside the CDR3, is SQTIHQWPATLVQPVGSPLSLECTVEGTSNPNLYWYRQAAGRGLQLLFYSVGIGQISSEVPQNLSASRPQDRQFILSSKKLLLSDSGFYLCAWGGDTEAFFGQGTRLTVV.

The chain combines TRBV28 with TRBJ1-1, with D possibly TRBD1 on 5 matching bases. Germline V gene lookup returns CDR1 MDHEN and CDR2 SYDVKM. Trimming stripped 3 bases from V and 7 bases from J, with 9 bases between. The CDR3 totals 12 residues. The CDR3 spells CASSLSGGEAFF. Written as DNA, the CDR3 is TGTGCCAGCAGTTTGTCCGGGGGTGAAGCTTTCTTT.

The V call is TRBV28, the J call TRBJ2-3; 8 bases line up with TRBD1. V gave up 7 bases and J gave up 6 bases; unmatched junction bases: 6. Germline V lookup: CDR1 MDHEN, CDR2 SYDVKM. This CDR3 is 13 amino acids long. The CDR3: CASNSGQEDTQYF. In DNA form, the CDR3 reads TGTGCCAGCAACTCGGGACAGGAGGATACGCAGTATTTT.

V gene TRBV11-2 combines with J gene TRBJ2-7; 8 bases match TRBD1. Germline loops: CDR1 SGHAT, CDR2 FQNNGV. The CDR3 runs to 16 residues. The junction had 11 bases not matched to a gene; V was cut back by 4 bases and J by 3 bases. As DNA, the CDR3 is TGTGCCAGCAGCTACCGTAGGACAGGGTCTTACTACGAGCAGTACTTC. Protein product: CASSYRRTGSYYEQYF.

V is TRBV28 and J is TRBJ2-1; perhaps TRBD1 as D (6 bases). Germline V lookup: CDR1 MDHEN, CDR2 SYDVKM. Trimming stripped 6 bases from V and 4 bases from J, with 16 bases between. The CDR3 length is 15 residues. CDR3 loop: CASSARGGGYNEQFF. CDR3 nucleotide sequence: TGTGCCAGCAGCGCCAGGGGTGGCGGATACAATGAGCAGTTCTTC.

The V and J genes are TRBV28 and TRBJ2-2; D is perhaps TRBD2 (7 bases). This CDR3 is built from 13 residues. V was trimmed by 7 bases and J by 6 bases, leaving 12 bases between them. The germline CDR1 and CDR2 sequences are MDHEN and SYDVKM. CDR3 coding DNA: TGTGCCAGCAAGGGGGGGGTCCCCGGGGAGCTGTTTTTT. Encoded protein: CASKGGVPGELFF.

The V and J genes are TRBV5-1 and TRBJ1-1, with D tentatively TRBD1 (6 bases). The ends were cut back, 4 bases at V and 4 bases at J, with 20 bases in the middle. The CDR3 length is 16 residues. Per germline, CDR1 SGHRS and CDR2 YFSETQ. CDR3 bases: TGCGCCAGCAGCCTGGACAAGGGGGGTGGGAGCACTGAAGCTTTCTTT. It yields the protein CASSLDKGGGSTEAFF.

This chain uses TRBV11-2 with TRBJ2-1, with 7 bases matching TRBD2. The CDR3 totals 19 residues. Germline V CDR1 and CDR2: SGHAT, FQNNGV. The V and J ends lost 6 bases and 0 bases, in that order; junction bases with no gene match: 17. In DNA, the CDR3 is TGTGCCAGCAGACCCGTCCGGCATGGGGAGGGGTCCTCCTACAATGAGCAGTTCTTC. Its protein product is CASRPVRHGEGSSYNEQFF.

The chain has TRBV7-9 and TRBJ2-7; D remains ambiguous. V lost 0 bases, J lost 4 bases, and 10 bases lay in between. There are 14 residues in the CDR3. In germline, CDR1 is SEHNR, CDR2 FQNEAQ (reference sequence). CDR3 residues: CASSLAPPGYEQYF. The CDR3 bases are TGTGCCAGCAGCTTAGCACCGCCAGGATACGAGCAGTACTTC.

The J gene is TRBJ2-1, the V gene TRBV28; TRBD1 aligns across 8 bases. Germline trimming cut 4 bases from V and 6 bases from J; bases unmatched to any gene: 2. In germline, CDR1 is MDHEN, CDR2 SYDVKM. The CDR3 sequence is 13 residues long. CDR3 bases: TGTGCCAGCAGTTCGGGACAGGCCAATGAGCAGTTCTTC. This translates into CASSSGQANEQFF.

This clone was observed a single time. The gene calls are TRBV5-4 and TRBJ2-5; D might be TRBD1 (6 bases). The CDR3 has 13 amino acids. Germline V lookup: CDR1 SGHNT, CDR2 YYREEE (reference sequence). The germline V and J ends were trimmed by 3 bases and 5 bases, with 11 bases remaining between them. As DNA, the CDR3 is TGTGCCAGCAGCTCCAGGGGAGAGGAGACCCAGTACTTC. Amino acids: CASSSRGEETQYF.

The chain has TRBV5-8 and TRBJ2-5; 7 bases map to TRBD1. The CDR3 sequence is 15 residues long. Germline V gene data show CDR1 as SGHTS and CDR2 as YDEGEE. The V and J ends lost 4 bases and 0 bases, in that order; junction bases with no gene match: 6. CDR3 DNA sequence: TGTGCCAGCAGCCCCGGGACAGACTACCAAGAGACCCAGTACTTC. Its translation: CASSPGTDYQETQYF.

The J gene is TRBJ2-5, the V gene TRBV5-1; D is undetermined. The CDR3 totals 15 residues. The germline gives CDR1 SGHRS, CDR2 YFSETQ. Trimming cost V 4 bases and J 5 bases, with 18 bases left between them. As DNA, the CDR3 is TGCGCCAGCAGCCCTAGGACGGTCCTGGGGGAGACCCAGTACTTC. Protein product: CASSPRTVLGETQYF.

The chain has TRBV29-1 and TRBJ2-5; D assignment may be TRBD1 or TRBD2 (5 bases each). The length of the CDR3 is 12 residues. Germline loops: CDR1 SQVTM, CDR2 ANQGSEA. V was cut by 7 bases and J by 1 base, with 10 bases left in between. The CDR3 is CSAGSFQETQYF. The CDR3 nucleotides read TGCAGCGCAGGGAGCTTCCAAGAGACCCAGTACTTC.

The chain joins TRBV28 to TRBJ1-1; the D is unclear. Germline CDR1 and CDR2: MDHEN and SYDVKM. V lost 6 bases and J lost 5, with 16 bases in between. The CDR3 contains 14 residues. The CDR3 region is CASRRQVRRTEAFF. CDR3 nucleotides: TGTGCCAGCAGAAGGCAGGTCCGAAGGACTGAAGCTTTCTTT. The full variable domain, in which reference TRBV28 and TRBJ1-1 provide the parts outside the CDR3, is DVKVTQSSRYLVKRTGEKVFLECVQDMDHENMFWYRQDPGLGLRLIYFSYDVKMKEKGDIPEGYSVSREKKERFSLILESASTNQTSMYLCASRRQVRRTEAFFGQGTRLTVV.

This clone was found once. The gene calls are TRBV5-1 and TRBJ2-1; a possible D gene is TRBD2 (6 bases). Germline assignment: CDR1 SGHRS and CDR2 YFSETQ. Deletions cut 5 bases from V and 4 bases from J, with 13 bases between. This CDR3 spans 14 amino acids. CDR3: CASSSDGLYNEQFF. CDR3 coding DNA: TGCGCCAGCAGTTCGGACGGACTATACAATGAGCAGTTCTTC. Using reference TRBV5-1 and TRBJ2-1 for the parts outside the CDR3, the full variable domain is KAGVTQTPRYLIKTRGQQVTLSCSPISGHRSVSWYQQTPGQGLQFLFEYFSETQRNKGNFPGRFSGRQFSNSRSEMNVSTLELGDSALYLCASSSDGLYNEQFFGPGTRLTVL.

The CDR3 DNA follows: TGTGCCAGCAGTTTACCCTACCGACCTGGGGCGGAGGGACCAACTAATGAAAAACTGTTTTTT. This sequence encodes CASSLPYRPGAEGPTNEKLFF. The chain couples TRBV27 to TRBJ1-4, with D tentatively TRBD1 (5 bases). The CDR3 length is 21 residues. Germline assignment: CDR1 MNHEY and CDR2 SMNVEV (reference sequence). V was shortened by 2 bases and J by 0 bases, with 25 bases between the two germline ends.

Concerning this clone itself: Different DNA sequences within this sample yield the same CDR3. V and J are TRBV5-1 and TRBJ1-1; D gene ambiguous. The CDR3 runs to 14 residues. Germline CDR1 and CDR2: SGHRS and YFSETQ. Trimming shortened V by 3 bases and J by 1 base, and 10 bases separated the two germline ends. CDR3 residues: CASSWGTGNTEAFF. CDR3 DNA sequence: TGCGCCAGCAGCTGGGGTACTGGGAACACTGAAGCTTTCTTT.

J is TRBJ2-6 and V is TRBV5-1; no firm D call. This CDR3 spans 14 amino acids. Trimming removed 7 bases from V and 4 bases from J, with 12 bases in between. Germline values: CDR1 SGHRS, CDR2 YFSETQ. The CDR3 reads CASGFNSGANVLTF. In DNA form, the CDR3 reads TGCGCCAGCGGGTTTAATTCCGGGGCCAACGTCCTGACTTTC.